This T cell receptor beta chain was profiled in a study of T cell changes during pregnancy in multiple sclerosis. With regard to this clone: The junction departs from germline at one end; a sequencing error may be responsible.

This table comes from immunoSEQ multiplex PCR, and its TCRdb copy is limited to in-frame clones, with some not included. The sample has 40,000 to 45,000 clones, roughly 90% seen once; the top ten hold approximately 0.7%. The germline V gene encodes CDR1 SGHVS and CDR2 FQNEAQ. CDR3 length equals 12 residues. The clonotype originates from a female donor with multiple sclerosis, enrolled in a pregnancy study. Specimen: CD4+ T cells from peripheral blood mononuclear cells, collected before pregnancy. The rearrangement joins TRBV7-8 to TRBJ2-1, with 9 bases fitting TRBD2. As DNA, the CDR3 is TGTGCCAGCAGCTCCAGCGGGGGGTTTTTTCTCTTC. Its protein product is CASSSSGGFFLF. Based on the CDR3 plus reference TRBV7-8 and TRBJ2-1, the full variable domain is GAGVSQSPRYKVAKRGQDVALRCDPISGHVSLFWYQQALGQGPEFLTYFQNEAQLDKSGLPSDRFFAERPEGSVSTLKIQRTQQEDSAVYLCASSSSGGFFLFGPGTRLTVL.